The entry below gives a single TCR beta chain sequence along with its context. Sequencing used immunoSEQ multiplex PCR; TCRdb keeps in-frame clones, though not all of them. The table lists roughly 120,000 clones, roughly 86% of them singletons. The data originate from a study of PD-1 blockade in mismatch repair-deficient tumors. The trim removed 5 bases at V and 4 bases at J, leaving 5 bases unmatched. The CDR3 sequence is 15 residues long. CDR1 is SGHDT, CDR2 YYEEEE, per germline. This chain links TRBV5-6 with TRBJ2-1; 11 nucleotides agree with TRBD1. Sample: peripheral blood, taken approximately 71 weeks after starting pembrolizumab. This clonotype was sampled from an adult with mismatch repair-deficient cancer. This CDR3 is CASRQGQGAYNEQFF. CDR3 DNA sequence: TGTGCCAGCAGACAAGGACAGGGGGCTTACAATGAGCAGTTCTTC.